The 6 T cell receptor beta chains below all came from one sample that was sequenced in a study of blood T cell repertoires in COVID-19. Repertoires were generated with immunoSEQ multiplex PCR, while TCRdb's copy carries only in-frame clones and drops some. The data show around 180,000 clones, approximately 79% seen once. The sequencing sample was made of peripheral blood. The receptors were gathered from a woman older than 75 with acute or convalescent COVID-19.

This chain connects TRBV4-2 to TRBJ1-4; the match to TRBD1 covers 7 bases. Germline loops: CDR1 LGHNA, CDR2 YNFKEQ. V was pared by 0 bases and J by 5 bases, with 9 bases of the junction left unmatched. This CDR3 is 17 amino acids long. CDR3 nucleotide sequence: TGTGCCAGCAGCCAAGATCCAGTGGGGACAGAGAATGAAAAACTGTTTTTT. Its protein product is CASSQDPVGTENEKLFF.

The table lists this clone with a count of one. The chain couples TRBV7-2 to TRBJ2-5; D remains ambiguous. Trimming removed 5 bases at V and 3 bases at J, with 16 bases between. Germline lookup yields CDR1 SGHTA and CDR2 FQGNSA. CDR3 size: 15 residues. In DNA, the CDR3 is TGTGCCAGCAGCCCCGATCCGCTACTCAAAGAGACCCAGTACTTC. Translation: CASSPDPLLKETQYF.

V and J are TRBV3-1 (or the pseudogene TRBV3-2) and TRBJ2-2; D is ambiguous. Germline V lookup: CDR1 LGHDT, CDR2 YNNKEL (reference sequence). The CDR3 runs to 12 residues. V lost 3 bases and J lost 8, with 7 bases in between. The CDR3 nucleotides are TGTGCCAGCAGCCAGTCGACTGGGGAGCTGTTTTTT. It codes for CASSQSTGELFF.

This clone was counted between two and nine times. V usage is TRBV4-3 and J usage is TRBJ2-7; possible D gene TRBD1, 6 bases. Germline assignment: CDR1 LGHNA and CDR2 YSLEER. The CDR3 loop spans 15 amino acids. Trimming shortened V by 0 bases and J by 1 base, and 10 bases separated the two germline ends. CDR3 bases: TGCGCCAGCAGCCAAGATCGAGACAGGTCCTACGAGCAGTACTTC. Translation gives CASSQDRDRSYEQYF.

The CDR3 protein is CASSLRDRHSSYGYTF. The CDR3 nucleotides are TGTGCCAGTAGTCTGCGGGACAGACACTCTAGCTATGGCTACACCTTC. The chain employs TRBV19 and TRBJ1-2; 7 bases line up with TRBD1. Losses at the gene ends were 5 bases for V and 4 bases for J; bases not matched to a gene: 13. The CDR3 totals 16 residues. Germline V lookup: CDR1 LNHDA, CDR2 SQIVND (reference sequence). The whole variable domain, remainder taken from reference TRBV19 and TRBJ1-2, is DGGITQSPKYLFRKEGQNVTLSCEQNLNHDAMYWYRQDPGQGLRLIYYSQIVNDFQKGDIAEGYSVSREKKESFPLTVTSAQKNPTAFYLCASSLRDRHSSYGYTFGSGTRLTVV.

This chain connects TRBV27 to TRBJ1-1; D gene ambiguous. This CDR3 has 13 amino acids. Looked up from germline, CDR1 is MNHEY and CDR2 is SMNVEV (reference sequence). Trimming cost V 2 bases and J 1 base, with 5 bases left between them. The CDR3 bases are TGTGCCAGCAGTTTAGGAGAGAACACTGAAGCTTTCTTT. Protein product: CASSLGENTEAFF.